This entry describes one T cell receptor beta chain. This entry is derived from a study of PD-L1 blockade in urothelial cancer. Produced via immunoSEQ multiplex PCR; TCRdb's table is partial and in-frame only. The sample lists 100,000 or so clones; 91% were seen once. CDR1 and CDR2 from the germline V gene are MNHEY and SMNVEV (reference sequence). The CDR3 has 15 residues. Unmatched junction bases numbered 8, after V lost 1 base and J lost 8 bases. Material: PBMCs, obtained around atezolizumab (anti-PD-L1) treatment. The V and J genes are TRBV27 and TRBJ1-2, with 9 nucleotides matching TRBD1. The receptor was isolated from a woman of 80 years or more with urothelial cancer. This CDR3 is CASSLWAGTGTGYTF. In DNA, the CDR3 is TGTGCCAGCAGTTTATGGGCCGGGACAGGGACCGGCTACACCTTC.